These 6 T cell receptor beta chains originate from one sample sequenced in a study of CD8 T cells in ankylosing spondylitis. TCRdb analysed the 5' RACE reads with MiXCR anew, one entry per CDR3 protein. The sample holds over 700,000 distinct CDR3 sequences, over 15% seen once. Their recognized antigens are unknown. Points from the study as a whole: Among TCR beta sequences, a motif of roughly 8 highly homologous variants appeared characteristic of ankylosing spondylitis blood.

The sample comprised blood, either unsorted or a sorted T cell fraction (not recorded which). Receptors originate from a male donor with ankylosing spondylitis.

This sequence joins TRBV20-1 and TRBJ2-7, with 10 bases fitting TRBD2. This CDR3 spans 15 amino acids. CDR1 and CDR2 (germline): DFQATT, SNEGSKA (reference sequence). The V gene end was trimmed by 0 bases and the J gene end by 5 bases; junction bases not matched to a gene: 7. The CDR3 region has the DNA TGCAGTGCTAGAGAATCACTAGCGGGATCCAACGAGCAGTACTTC. It specifies CSARESLAGSNEQYF.

This clonotype was recorded a few times. The chain is built from TRBV5-4 and TRBJ2-5; D tentatively fits TRBD1 or TRBD2 (6 bases each). The V gene lost 4 bases and the J gene lost 4 bases, with 17 bases spanning the gap. Germline assignment: CDR1 SGHNT and CDR2 YYREEE (reference sequence). The CDR3 has 15 amino acids. The CDR3 coding sequence is TGTGCCAGCAGCCAAGAAGGGGGGCGAGGAGAGACCCAGTACTTC. Its protein is CASSQEGGRGETQYF.

This clonotype was counted a few times. The chain combines TRBV5-5 with TRBJ1-1, with D possibly matching TRBD1 (5 bases). Trimming took off 0 bases at V and 1 base at J, with 7 bases between the two ends. CDR3 size: 14 residues. Germline assignment: CDR1 SGHKS and CDR2 YYEKEE (reference sequence). The CDR3 nucleotides read TGTGCCAGCAGCTTGGGGGACGAGAACACTGAAGCTTTCTTT. Translating it yields CASSLGDENTEAFF.

V gene TRBV5-1 combines with J gene TRBJ1-1; D call uncertain. CDR1 is SGHRS, CDR2 YFSETQ, per germline. The CDR3 totals 13 residues. The V end was cut by 7 bases, the J end by 4 bases, with 14 bases between. The CDR3 coding sequence is TGCGCCAGCGGGGTAAGTCAGACCACTGAAGCTTTCTTT. It is translated as CASGVSQTTEAFF.

Only a few counts were recorded for this clonotype. V gene TRBV27 combines with J gene TRBJ2-1, with 7 bases matching TRBD2. The CDR3 runs to 19 residues. V trimming: 1 base; J trimming: 6 bases; junction bases outside the gene matches: 18. Germline-derived CDR1 and CDR2 are MNHEY and SMNVEV (reference sequence). The CDR3 sequence: CASSLLRYGRGGGPNEQFF. The DNA of the CDR3 is TGTGCCAGCAGTTTATTGCGGTATGGTCGGGGCGGGGGTCCCAATGAGCAGTTCTTC.

In this sample, this clonotype turned up a few times. The chain has TRBV11-2 and TRBJ2-5, with 14 bases that match TRBD2. CDR3 length equals 17 residues. Germline lookup yields CDR1 SGHAT and CDR2 FQNNGV. Germline trimming cut 5 bases from V and 3 bases from J; bases unmatched to any gene: 8. CDR3 coding DNA: TGTGCCAGCAGCCCACCGACTAGCGGGGGGGCAAAAGAGACCCAGTACTTC. This encodes CASSPPTSGGAKETQYF.